This TCR beta chain stems from a study of blood T cell repertoires in COVID-19. Study-level information: COVID-19 samples from acute and convalescent phases originated in the United States, Italy and Spain. Sources were T cells, B-cell-depleted T cells, or PBMCs; the material itself was cDNA or gDNA.

CDR3 length equals 11 residues. V was trimmed by 3 bases and J by 6 bases, leaving 5 bases between them. The germline V gene encodes CDR1 MDHEN and CDR2 SYDVKM. Authors' analysis steps: From reference gene primer amplification, estimates of nucleated cell counts were derived. Produced via immunoSEQ multiplex PCR; TCRdb's table is partial and in-frame only. V and J calls and clone size are copied from that table; D and trimming were computed from the DNA. The data hold 120,000 to 150,000 clones, with 70% to 85% observed a single time. This sequence joins TRBV28 and TRBJ1-1; no definite D call. The origin of this receptor is a man aged 60 to 69 with acute or convalescent COVID-19. Sequenced sample: peripheral blood. Here the CDR3 DNA reads TGTGCCAGCAGTTTTATGTCTGAAGCTTTCTTT. Its translation is CASSFMSEAFF.